Listed here are 4 T cell receptor beta chains from one sample, sequenced in a study of graft-versus-host responses after intestinal transplantation. The assay was immunoSEQ multiplex PCR, and TCRdb's table has in-frame clones only and misses some. The sample lists some 24,000 clones, approximately 85% seen once, with roughly 0.99% in the top ten. Material: PBMCs, obtained nearly 470 days after intestinal transplant. Source of these receptors: a human patient who received an intestinal transplant, so some T cells may come from the graft donor.

The chain recombines TRBV7-9 with TRBJ2-1; 10 nucleotides agree with TRBD2. V dropped 5 bases and J dropped 10; count of bases not matched to a gene: 5. Germline loops: CDR1 SEHNR, CDR2 FQNEAQ (reference sequence). The CDR3 totals 13 residues. CDR3 sequence reads: CASSPLAGREQFF. CDR3 coding DNA: TGTGCCAGCAGCCCACTAGCGGGACGGGAGCAGTTCTTC.

The chain carries TRBV14 and TRBJ1-3, with D hard to call. The V and J ends lost 4 bases and 0 bases respectively, with 1 base between them. CDR1 is SGHDN and CDR2 is FVKESK in the germline V gene. This CDR3 region has 12 residues. CDR3 DNA sequence: TGTGCCAGCAGCCTCTCTGGAAACACCATATATTTT. Protein product: CASSLSGNTIYF.

V usage is TRBV19 and J usage is TRBJ1-5; weak D call: TRBD1 (6 bases). The CDR3 is 15 amino acids. V was cut by 7 bases and J by 3 bases, with 16 bases left in between. Germline assignment: CDR1 LNHDA and CDR2 SQIVND (reference sequence). The CDR3 region has the DNA TGTGCCAGTAACCCCTACGGGGGCTCCAATCAGCCCCAGCATTTT. This sequence encodes CASNPYGGSNQPQHF.

V and J are TRBV5-1 and TRBJ2-1, with 14 bases matching TRBD2. Per germline, CDR1 SGHRS and CDR2 YFSETQ. The CDR3 is made up of 16 amino acids. The V and J ends lost 6 bases and 6 bases, in that order; junction bases with no gene match: 8. The CDR3 DNA sequence: TGCGCCAGCACCGAAACCGGGACTAGCGGGAGCAATGAGCAGTTCTTC. It translates to CASTETGTSGSNEQFF.